This TCR beta chain was profiled in a study of cytomegalovirus exposure and HLA in healthy donors. Overall study findings and caveats: It was likely that a cluster of highly shared sequence variants was a sequencing artifact.

Turning to this clone: Its antigen is unidentified.

Trimming removed 0 bases from V and 0 bases from J, with 7 bases in between. CDR1 and CDR2 (germline): SGHRS, YFSETQ. The CDR3 has 16 amino acids. PCR used 60 Vbeta primers and 13 Jbeta primers. Only in-frame clones appear in the TCRdb table, and some are missing; sequencing was by immunoSEQ multiplex PCR. The table shows 230,000 or so clones, with over 90% occurring only once. The chain combines TRBV5-1 with TRBJ1-6; no clear D gene. The sequenced sample was PBMCs. This clonotype was obtained from a girl aged 2 to 10 in good health and CMV-seronegative. The CDR3 is CASSLEGSSYNSPLHF. CDR3 DNA sequence: TGCGCCAGCAGCTTGGAAGGGAGCTCCTATAATTCACCCCTCCACTTT.